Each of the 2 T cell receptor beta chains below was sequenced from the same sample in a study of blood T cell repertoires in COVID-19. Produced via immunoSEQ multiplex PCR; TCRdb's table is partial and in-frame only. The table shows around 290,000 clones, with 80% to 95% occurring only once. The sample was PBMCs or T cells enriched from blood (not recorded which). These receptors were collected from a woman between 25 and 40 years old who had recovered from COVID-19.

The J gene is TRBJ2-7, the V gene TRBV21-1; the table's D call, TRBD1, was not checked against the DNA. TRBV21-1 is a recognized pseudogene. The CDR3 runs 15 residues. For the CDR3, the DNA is TGTGCCAGCAGCAACGCTAAGGACAAATCCTACGAGCAGTACTTC. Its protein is CASSNAKDKSYEQYF.

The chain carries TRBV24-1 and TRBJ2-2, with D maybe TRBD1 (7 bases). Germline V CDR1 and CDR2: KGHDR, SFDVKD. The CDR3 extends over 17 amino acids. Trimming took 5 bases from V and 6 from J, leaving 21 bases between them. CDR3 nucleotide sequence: TGTGCCACCAGTGCCTCGAAGGGGGCGGGAACCGCCGGGGAGCTGTTTTTT. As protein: CATSASKGAGTAGELFF.